This TCR beta chain was captured in a study of blood T cell repertoires in COVID-19. The assay was immunoSEQ multiplex PCR, and TCRdb's table has in-frame clones only and misses some. This table holds 60,000 or so clones, 70% to 90% found once. The CDR3 is 14 residues long. V dropped 4 bases and J dropped 0; count of bases not matched to a gene: 1. The germline CDR1 and CDR2 sequences are SGHKS and YYEKEE (reference sequence). The TCR comes from a human donor with active COVID-19. The donor label of this sample is uncertain. Sequenced sample: peripheral blood. The chain recombines TRBV5-5 with TRBJ1-5, with 7 positions matching TRBD1. The CDR3 nucleotides are TGTGCCAGCAGCCGACAGGGTAGCAATCAGCCCCAGCATTTT. Translating it yields CASSRQGSNQPQHF.